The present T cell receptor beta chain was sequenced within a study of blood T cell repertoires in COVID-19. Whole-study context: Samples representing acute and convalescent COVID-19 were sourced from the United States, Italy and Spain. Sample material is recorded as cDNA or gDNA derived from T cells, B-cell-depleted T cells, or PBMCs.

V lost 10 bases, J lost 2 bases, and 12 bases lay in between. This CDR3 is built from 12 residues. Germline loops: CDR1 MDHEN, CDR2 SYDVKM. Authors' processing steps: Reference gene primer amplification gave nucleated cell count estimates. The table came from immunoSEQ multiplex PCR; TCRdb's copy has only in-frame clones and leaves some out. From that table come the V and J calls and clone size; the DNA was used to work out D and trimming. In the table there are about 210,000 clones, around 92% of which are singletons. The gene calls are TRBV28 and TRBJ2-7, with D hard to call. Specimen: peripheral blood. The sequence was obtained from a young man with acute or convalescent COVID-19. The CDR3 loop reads CATSPTAYEQYF. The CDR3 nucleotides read TGTGCCACCTCCCCTACAGCCTACGAGCAGTACTTC.